A selection of T cell receptor beta chains follows, all from one sample in a study of STAT3 mutations in large granular lymphocyte leukemia. Assay: immunoSEQ multiplex PCR; the TCRdb copy retains only in-frame clones and omits some. This table holds approximately 13,000 clones, about 92% found once. The specimen was peripheral blood mononuclear cells. These receptors originate from a man aged 40-50 years with T-cell large granular lymphocyte leukemia. Some clones in this sample may be carry-over from other donors' samples. Both conserved end residues are trimmed from each CDR3. Fields, in order: J gene, V gene, CDR3 protein.

TRBJ2-7 | TRBV6-1 | ASSEVWTDTYEQY
TRBJ1-3 | TRBV30 | AWSVSAASGNTIY
TRBJ2-5 | TRBV21-1 | ASSKEPEGQGTQETQY
TRBJ1-1 | TRBV27 | ASSLNRGHTNTEAF
TRBJ2-7 | TRBV28 | ASSFPATEEQY
TRBJ1-1 | TRBV4-1 | ASSQDPGRGAEAF
TRBJ2-2 | TRBV30 | AWSVVNGGATGELF
TRBJ2-7 | TRBV27 | ASSLGVTYEQY
TRBJ2-2 | TRBV5-4 | ASSFGWLAGVNTGELF
TRBJ1-6 | TRBV30 | AWKQDPLNTLH
TRBJ2-7 | TRBV27 | ASSPGTGTAINLGEQY
TRBJ2-3 | TRBV7-9 | ASSLLGRLDTQY
TRBJ2-7 | TRBV25-1 | ASSEGERWAGTHEQY
TRBJ1-2 | TRBV29-1 | SATTGREGYGYT
TRBJ2-7 | TRBV4-1 | ASSQDRAAGRMGEQY
TRBJ1-1 | TRBV5-6 | ASTLQGPNTEAF
TRBJ2-3 | TRBV6-5 | ASKIGGTDTQY
TRBJ2-7 | TRBV4-2 | ASSQDEGAVYEQY
TRBJ2-2 | TRBV11-2 | ASSLNLWNTGELF
TRBJ1-5 | TRBV6-1 | ASSDFPSNQPQH
TRBJ1-2 | TRBV5-1 | ASSPRDSLGYGYT
TRBJ2-6 | TRBV10-3 | AISESRNSGANVLT
TRBJ1-1 | TRBV20-1 | SAGARAEAF
TRBJ1-1 | TRBV15 | ATSRDRRNTEAF
TRBJ1-5 | TRBV27 | ASSLGGISNQPQH
TRBJ2-7 | TRBV29-1 | SVEDPQGRPYEQY
TRBJ2-1 | TRBV6-6 | ASSAGDSREQF
TRBJ2-3 | TRBV28 | ASSLTGAGTDTQY
TRBJ1-1 | TRBV6-6 | ASSGANGIEAF
TRBJ1-1 | TRBV7-2 | ASSSQMNTEAF
TRBJ1-1 | TRBV9 | ASSEGAGTEAF
TRBJ1-2 | TRBV25-1 | ASSESAATYGYT
TRBJ2-1 | TRBV7-3 | ASSFGGGVGGNEQF
TRBJ2-5 | TRBV28 | ASSLIRVGDQETQY
TRBJ1-2 | TRBV30 | AWRVMSQANYGYT
TRBJ2-5 | TRBV7-9 | ASSSSLKETQY
TRBJ1-1 | TRBV30 | AWSVSLREAF
TRBJ1-6 | TRBV30 | AWSHRYAGNSPLH
TRBJ2-5 | TRBV7-9 | ASSRTSGGLQETQY
TRBJ1-3 | TRBV6-5 | ASGALNTIY
TRBJ2-7 | TRBV28 | ASSSRDRGRGGEQY
TRBJ1-5 | TRBV4-3 | ASSPARASNQPQH
TRBJ1-4 | TRBV7-8 | ASSFYRDGKEKLF
TRBJ2-3 | TRBV30 | AWSVGRDTQY
TRBJ1-3 | TRBV7-9 | ASSSGQSSGNTIY
TRBJ1-6 | TRBV6-5 | ASSSDRSSYNSPLH
TRBJ2-5 | TRBV5-1 | ASSPPGLETQY
TRBJ2-7 | TRBV29-1 | SAGTGVYEQY
TRBJ1-1 | TRBV4-1 | ASSPLGNMNTEAF
TRBJ1-3 | TRBV9 | ASSINPRGSGNTIY
TRBJ1-1 | TRBV11-2 | ASSPRTIGVNTEAF
TRBJ2-7 | TRBV6-7 | ASSYTTSSSSSYEQY
TRBJ2-7 | TRBV4-3 | ASSQVMSRPSYEQY